This entry lists 20 T cell receptor beta chains sequenced from one sample in a study of monozygotic twins with inflammatory bowel disease. Reanalyzing the 5' RACE reads, TCRdb keeps one entry per CDR3 protein, without DNA. Recorded for this sample: about 300,000 distinct CDR3 sequences. Sequencing was carried out using blood. These receptors originate from a human donor with ulcerative colitis or Crohn's disease, or a healthy co-twin of an affected twin (not recorded which).

This chain connects TRBV12-3 or TRBV12-4 to TRBJ2-7; the D call of TRBD1 rests on TCRdb alone, since no DNA is present to check it. The CDR3 consists of 15 residues. The CDR3 protein is CASRSSGGAGYEQYF.

This sequence joins TRBV20-1 and TRBJ1-5; TCRdb selects TRBD1, and the lack of DNA leaves this call unchecked. From germline, CDR1 is DFQATT and CDR2 SNEGSKA (reference sequence). CDR3 length: 14 amino acids. Here the CDR3 reads CSAAPGFWDQPQHF.

V usage is TRBV20-1 and J usage is TRBJ1-3. The CDR3 contains 15 residues. Germline lookup yields CDR1 DFQATT and CDR2 SNEGSKA (reference sequence). CDR3 in amino acids: CSARDVDSGGNTIYF.

The chain recombines TRBV6-5 with TRBJ1-2; no DNA is available, so the TRBD1 call from TCRdb remains unchecked. Germline V gives CDR1 MNHEY, CDR2 SVGAGI. The CDR3 consists of 13 residues. The CDR3 loop is CASAVGAGYGYTF.

CDR3 amino acids: CASSSWAGDNSPLHF. The chain couples TRBV7-2 to TRBJ1-6. This CDR3 has 15 amino acids. The germline V gene encodes CDR1 SGHTA and CDR2 FQGNSA. Drawing the rest from reference TRBV7-2 and TRBJ1-6, the complete variable domain is GAGVSQSPSNKVTEKGKDVELRCDPISGHTALYWYRQSLGQGLEFLIYFQGNSAPDKSGLPSDRFSAERTGGSVSTLTIQRTQQEDSAVYLCASSSWAGDNSPLHFGNGTRLTVT.

The chain uses TRBV29-1 and TRBJ1-1. The CDR3 totals 15 residues. Germline V gives CDR1 SQVTM, CDR2 ANQGSEA. The CDR3 is CSVAAPEGLMTEAFF.

This sequence joins TRBV29-1 and TRBJ2-1; TCRdb's D call, TRBD1, is unchecked because there is no DNA. CDR1 and CDR2 from the germline V gene are SQVTM and ANQGSEA. CDR3 length: 13 amino acids. CDR3 amino acids: CSGRQGVGNEQFF.

V gene TRBV29-1 combines with J gene TRBJ2-5; TCRdb designates TRBD1, a call that cannot be tested without DNA. This CDR3 region has 16 residues. CDR1 is SQVTM, CDR2 ANQGSEA, per germline. The CDR3 here is CSVDIRDRGFEETQYF.

The rearrangement joins TRBV7-2 to TRBJ2-3; TCRdb's D call of TRBD1 is untestable without DNA. Germline V gene data show CDR1 as SGHTA and CDR2 as FQGNSA. This CDR3 comprises 15 residues. The CDR3 loop reads CASSGHRGSTDTQYF.

This chain uses TRBV3-1 with TRBJ1-3; TCRdb proposes TRBD1, but this gene call is untestable without DNA. CDR3 length equals 15 residues. The germline gives CDR1 LGHDT, CDR2 YNNKEL (reference sequence). The chain's CDR3 is CASGGRVRAGNTIYF.

The rearrangement joins TRBV5-1 to TRBJ2-7. The CDR3 runs 12 residues. Germline CDR1 is SGHRS and CDR2 is YFSETQ. CDR3 protein: CASSLIAGEQYF.

CDR3 sequence: CASSGRVGYTDTQYF. The genes are TRBV11-3 and TRBJ2-3. Germline lookup yields CDR1 SGHNT and CDR2 YENEEA. The CDR3 sequence is 15 residues long.

The genes are TRBV3-1 and TRBJ1-3. The CDR3 sequence is 17 residues long. Germline V lookup: CDR1 LGHDT, CDR2 YNNKEL (reference sequence). CDR3 loop: CVSSQGLKKSSGNTIYF.

CDR3 sequence reads: CSARVPGRDQPQHF. The chain has TRBV20-1 and TRBJ1-5. This CDR3 comprises 14 residues. The germline gives CDR1 DFQATT, CDR2 SNEGSKA (reference sequence).

The chain employs TRBV7-9 and TRBJ2-5. This CDR3 contains 12 residues. CDR1 is SEHNR, CDR2 FQNEAQ, per germline (reference sequence). The CDR3 region is CASSYHQETQYF.

The chain recombines TRBV7-4 with TRBJ2-6. Per germline, CDR1 SGHVT and CDR2 SQSDAQ. The CDR3 totals 12 residues. The CDR3 here is CASDLGANVLTF.

The chain couples TRBV6-1 to TRBJ1-1; TCRdb's D call of TRBD1 is untestable without DNA. The CDR3 runs to 14 residues. Germline CDR1 and CDR2: MNHNS and SASEGT. This CDR3 is CASSLSGGVTEAFF.

This chain's CDR3 is CASMPRADSYNEQFF. The rearrangement uses TRBV4-2 and TRBJ2-1; there is no DNA to check the TCRdb D call of TRBD1. Germline-derived CDR1 and CDR2 are LGHNA and YNFKEQ. This CDR3 has 15 residues.

The V and J genes are TRBV7-9 and TRBJ2-7; TCRdb proposes TRBD1, but this gene call is untestable without DNA. This CDR3 is 15 amino acids long. In germline, CDR1 is SEHNR, CDR2 FQNEAQ (reference sequence). CDR3 sequence reads: CASSLVGTVSYEQYF.

The V gene is TRBV20-1, the J gene TRBJ1-1. Germline loops: CDR1 DFQATT, CDR2 SNEGSKA (reference sequence). The CDR3 contains 13 residues. The CDR3 loop is CSARGRQNTEAFF.